This T cell receptor (beta chain) was documented in a study of cytomegalovirus exposure and HLA in healthy donors. Whole-study findings and limits: A link between a missense DCLRE1C variant and TCR beta V- and J-gene trimming emerged from a later analysis. There were some V segments, including TRBV6-2 and TRBV6-3, excluded as indistinguishable.

This clone was recorded a few times. The antigen remains unidentified. The germline V gene has CDR1 LNHDA and CDR2 SQIVND (reference sequence). Trimming removed 5 bases from V and 7 bases from J; junction bases left unmatched: 6. The CDR3 covers 13 residues. Healthy bone marrow donors made up the donor group. The PCR made use of 60 Vbeta and 13 Jbeta primers. Profiling relied on immunoSEQ multiplex PCR, and the TCRdb table lists in-frame clones only, not all of them. Here the sample spans approximately 140,000 clones, 70% to 80% being singletons. What was sequenced was PBMCs. The sequence derives from a woman aged 50 to 60 in good health and CMV-seronegative. V usage is TRBV19 and J usage is TRBJ1-1; 8 bases match TRBD1. This chain's CDR3 is CASSVDRGHEAFF. For the CDR3, the DNA is TGTGCCAGTAGTGTCGACAGGGGCCATGAAGCTTTCTTT.